A single sample is the source of the 9 T cell receptor beta chains below, sequenced in a study of T cell responses to AZD1222 COVID-19 vaccine. TCRdb's table, derived via immunoSEQ multiplex PCR, lists solely in-frame clones and lacks some. The data show roughly 49,000 clones, about 87% seen once. This specimen was peripheral blood, taken 28 days after the second AZD1222 dose. The receptors stem from an adult who received the AZD1222 COVID-19 vaccine.

The V gene is TRBV5-1, the J gene TRBJ1-2; D is possibly TRBD1 (6 bases). CDR3 length: 13 residues. CDR1 SGHRS and CDR2 YFSETQ come from the germline V gene. V was pared by 4 bases and J by 2 bases, with 9 bases between. The CDR3 nucleotides read TGCGCCAGCAGCGAACAGGGAAACTATGGCTACACCTTC. Encoded protein: CASSEQGNYGYTF.

This chain's CDR3 is CASSLYSTLSGNTIYF. CDR3 bases: TGTGCCAGCAGCCTCTACAGCACACTCTCTGGAAACACCATATATTTT. This chain links TRBV3-1 (or the pseudogene TRBV3-2) with TRBJ1-3, with D uncertain. Germline V lookup: CDR1 LGHDT, CDR2 YNNKEL (reference sequence). The CDR3 runs 16 residues. V was shortened by 4 bases and J by 0 bases, with 13 bases between the two germline ends.

The rearrangement uses TRBV5-4 and TRBJ1-2; maybe TRBD1 (5 bases). CDR3 length: 15 amino acids. Trimming shortened V by 4 bases and J by 0 bases, and 13 bases separated the two germline ends. Germline V gene lookup returns CDR1 SGHNT and CDR2 YYREEE (reference sequence). The CDR3 reads CASSILSGANYGYTF. The CDR3 DNA reads TGTGCCAGCAGCATACTGTCGGGGGCTAACTATGGCTACACCTTC.

The chain couples TRBV5-1 to TRBJ1-1; the D is unclear. Between the trimmed V and J ends, which lost 7 bases and 1 base, there was a span of 11 bases. The CDR3 covers 13 residues. From germline, CDR1 is SGHRS and CDR2 YFSETQ. DNA for the CDR3: TGCGCCAGCGGGTTGGGATCGAACACTGAAGCTTTCTTT. Its translation: CASGLGSNTEAFF.

The chain recombines TRBV19 with TRBJ2-7; D uncertain. CDR1 is LNHDA and CDR2 is SQIVND in the germline V gene (reference sequence). V lost 5 bases and J 3 bases, leaving 14 bases between the germline ends. The CDR3 runs to 14 residues. In DNA form, the CDR3 reads TGTGCCAGTAGTCCAGCAGGAATGCGCTACGAGCAGTACTTC. It translates to CASSPAGMRYEQYF.

This chain uses TRBV2 with TRBJ1-1; D possibly corresponds to TRBD1 (6 bases). Looked up from germline, CDR1 is SNHLY and CDR2 is FYNNEI. CDR3 size: 14 residues. Trimming left V 5 bases short and J 0 bases short, with 10 bases between. CDR3 region: CASSRGGMNTEAFF. The CDR3 DNA reads TGTGCCAGCAGTCGAGGGGGGATGAACACTGAAGCTTTCTTT.

In the case of this clone: The same CDR3 also results from other DNA sequences found in this sample. The V gene is TRBV5-4, the J gene TRBJ2-1; D is tentatively TRBD1 or TRBD2 (5 bases each). Trimming cost V 7 bases and J 2 bases, with 13 bases left between them. The germline CDR1 and CDR2 sequences are SGHNT and YYREEE (reference sequence). The CDR3 is 14 amino acids. DNA for the CDR3: TGTGCCAGCTCCCTACGAGGGGCCTACAATGAGCAGTTCTTC. It encodes CASSLRGAYNEQFF. The full variable domain, with the rest looked up from reference TRBV5-4 and TRBJ2-1, is ETGVTQSPTHLIKTRGQQVTLRCSSQSGHNTVSWYQQALGQGPQFIFQYYREEENGRGNFPPRFSGLQFPNYSSELNVNALELDDSALYLCASSLRGAYNEQFFGPGTRLTVL.

The gene calls are TRBV6-5 and TRBJ2-2, with D tentatively TRBD1 (7 bases). Germline V gives CDR1 MNHEY, CDR2 SVGAGI. V gave up 8 bases and J gave up 6 bases, with 16 bases separating them. There are 14 residues in the CDR3. The CDR3 sequence: CASGAGGRPGELFF. The CDR3 nucleotides read TGTGCCAGCGGGGCAGGGGGGAGACCCGGGGAGCTGTTTTTT.

The V and J genes are TRBV5-1 and TRBJ2-3; D may correspond to TRBD1 or TRBD2 (6 bases each). Per the germline V gene, CDR1 is SGHRS and CDR2 is YFSETQ. CDR3 length equals 15 residues. With 4 bases removed from V and 3 bases from J, the gap between germline ends came to 15 bases. In DNA, the CDR3 is TGCGCCAGCAGCGAAATTAGGGGGGAGACAGATACGCAGTATTTT. Protein product: CASSEIRGETDTQYF.